One and the same sample provided the 3 T cell receptor beta chains below, sequenced in a study of blood T cell repertoires in COVID-19. Produced via immunoSEQ multiplex PCR; TCRdb's table is partial and in-frame only. The table has 200,000 to 250,000 clones, around four fifths seen once. Sequencing used PBMCs or T cells enriched from blood (not recorded which). The source of these receptors is a middle-aged woman who had been exposed to COVID-19.

The chain uses TRBV28 and TRBJ2-7; maybe TRBD1 (6 bases). V lost 2 bases to trimming and J lost 0 bases, with 11 bases between them. Per germline, CDR1 MDHEN and CDR2 SYDVKM. This CDR3 spans 15 amino acids. DNA of the CDR3: TGTGCCAGCAGTTTAGGGGGCTCCCTCTCCTACGAGCAGTACTTC. It yields the protein CASSLGGSLSYEQYF.

The table lists this clone with a few counts. This sequence joins TRBV5-6 and TRBJ1-1; a weak D match, TRBD1 (5 bases). The CDR3 is 15 amino acids. The V gene lost 5 bases and the J gene lost 1 base, with 15 bases spanning the gap. CDR1 is SGHDT, CDR2 YYEEEE, per germline. The DNA for the CDR3 is TGTGCCAGCAGATGGTTGACAGACCAGAACACTGAAGCTTTCTTT. This encodes CASRWLTDQNTEAFF.

V and J are TRBV19 and TRBJ1-1; the D is unclear. CDR1 and CDR2 (germline): LNHDA, SQIVND (reference sequence). Trimming cost V 2 bases and J 5 bases, with 9 bases left between them. The CDR3 spans 13 residues. The CDR3, as DNA: TGTGCCAGTAGTATACTCCGGGGAACTGAAGCTTTCTTT. It codes for CASSILRGTEAFF. Combining the CDR3 with reference TRBV19 and TRBJ1-1 gives the whole variable domain DGGITQSPKYLFRKEGQNVTLSCEQNLNHDAMYWYRQDPGQGLRLIYYSQIVNDFQKGDIAEGYSVSREKKESFPLTVTSAQKNPTAFYLCASSILRGTEAFFGQGTRLTVV.